This TCR beta chain was captured in a study of graft-versus-host responses after intestinal transplantation. Germline lookup yields CDR1 MDHEN and CDR2 SYDVKM. The V segment lost 2 bases and the J segment 5 bases; nucleotides outside the gene matches: 9. The CDR3 runs to 15 residues. The data were produced by immunoSEQ multiplex PCR, yet TCRdb's version contains in-frame clones alone and is incomplete. The sample records about 90,000 clones, around nine tenths being singletons. This clone was found once. What it recognizes is unknown. The chain carries TRBV28 and TRBJ2-7; TRBD2 matches 7 bases. The sequence was obtained from a human donor who received an intestinal transplant. This specimen consisted of unstimulated CD8+ T cells sorted from spleen or lymph node cells, obtained before intestinal transplant. CDR3 DNA: TGTGCCAGCAGTTTAAGGCCCCGGGAGGTACACGAGCAGTACTTC. Its translation: CASSLRPREVHEQYF. Full variable domain (outside the CDR3, taken from reference TRBV28 and TRBJ2-7): DVKVTQSSRYLVKRTGEKVFLECVQDMDHENMFWYRQDPGLGLRLIYFSYDVKMKEKGDIPEGYSVSREKKERFSLILESASTNQTSMYLCASSLRPREVHEQYFGPGTRLTVT.